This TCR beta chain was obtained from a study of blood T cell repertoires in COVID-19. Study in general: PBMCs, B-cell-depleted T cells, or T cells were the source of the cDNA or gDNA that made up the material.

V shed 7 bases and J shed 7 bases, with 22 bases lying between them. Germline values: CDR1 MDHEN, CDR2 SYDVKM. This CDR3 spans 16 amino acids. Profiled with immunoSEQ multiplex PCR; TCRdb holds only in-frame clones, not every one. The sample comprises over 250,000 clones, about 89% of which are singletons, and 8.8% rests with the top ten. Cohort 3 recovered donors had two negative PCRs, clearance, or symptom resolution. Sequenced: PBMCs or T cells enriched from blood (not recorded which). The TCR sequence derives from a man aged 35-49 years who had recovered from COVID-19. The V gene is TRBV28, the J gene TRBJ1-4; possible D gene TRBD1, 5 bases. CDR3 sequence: CASTTPHQGGGEKLFF. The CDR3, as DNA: TGTGCCAGCACCACTCCCCACCAGGGTGGCGGTGAAAAACTGTTTTTT.